This T cell receptor beta chain was captured by sequencing in a study of beta chain features in type 1 diabetes. Of the isolated RNA, all was reverse transcribed, and so the sequenced material was expressed TCRB transcripts. Using immunoSEQ multiplex PCR, the repertoire was profiled, and TCRdb retains in-frame clones only, with some absent. The table includes about 900,000 clones, 17% detected once. This clone has more than one count but fewer than ten. V lost 5 bases to trimming and J lost 6 bases, with 13 bases between them. Germline CDR1 is SGHAT and CDR2 is FQNNGV. The CDR3 loop spans 13 amino acids.

The sequencing sample was made of naive CD4+ T cells from blood. The chain uses TRBV11-2 and TRBJ1-2; D uncertain. The clonotype comes from a woman under 30 in good health. The CDR3 DNA reads TGTGCCAGCAGCGGTGGACTAGCGGATGGCTACACCTTC. Its protein is CASSGGLADGYTF.